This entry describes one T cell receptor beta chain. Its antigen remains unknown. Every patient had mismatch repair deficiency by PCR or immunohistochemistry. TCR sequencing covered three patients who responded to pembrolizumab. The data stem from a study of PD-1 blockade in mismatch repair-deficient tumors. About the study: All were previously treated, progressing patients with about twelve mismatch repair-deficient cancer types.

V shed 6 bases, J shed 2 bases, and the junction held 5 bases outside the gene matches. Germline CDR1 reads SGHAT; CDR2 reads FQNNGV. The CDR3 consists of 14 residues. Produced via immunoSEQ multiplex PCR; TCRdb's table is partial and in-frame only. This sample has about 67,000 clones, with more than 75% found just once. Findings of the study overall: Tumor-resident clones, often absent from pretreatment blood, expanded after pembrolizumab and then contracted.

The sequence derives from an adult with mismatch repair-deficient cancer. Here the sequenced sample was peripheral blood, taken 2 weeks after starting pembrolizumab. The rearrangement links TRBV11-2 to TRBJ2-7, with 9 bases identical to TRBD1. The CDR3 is CASSLRTGAYEQYF. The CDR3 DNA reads TGTGCCAGCAGTTTAAGGACAGGGGCCTACGAGCAGTACTTC.